This is a list of T cell receptor beta chains from one sample in a study of technical replicates of blood from a few donors. Sequencing used immunoSEQ multiplex PCR; TCRdb keeps in-frame clones, though not all of them. The sample contains under 90,000 clones, about 97% of which appear only once. Sample: T cells isolated from PBMCs. The receptors were gathered from a human donor in good health. Both conserved end residues are trimmed from each CDR3.

J: TRBJ1-5; V: TRBV2; CDR3: ASKEGYSNQPQH
J: TRBJ2-7; V: TRBV29-1; CDR3: SVSAEASYEQY
J: TRBJ2-7; V: TRBV5-1; CDR3: ASSRMSTPGGRNEQY
J: TRBJ2-1; V: TRBV28; CDR3: ASSPNYPPHQGGSYNEQF
J: TRBJ1-1; V: TRBV11-3; CDR3: ASSSGPSRRAF
J: TRBJ2-7; V: TRBV6-5; CDR3: ASSYAGVYEQY
J: TRBJ1-5; V: TRBV5-1; CDR3: ASSEGTGGQPQH
J: TRBJ2-1; V: TRBV19; CDR3: ASSIKAGNEQF
J: TRBJ2-7; V: TRBV5-5; CDR3: ASGVGTAPSYEQY
J: TRBJ1-2; V: TRBV30; CDR3: AWSETGNSYGYT
J: TRBJ1-4; V: TRBV5-6; CDR3: ASSQSTGEWRKLF
J: TRBJ2-3; V: TRBV6-5; CDR3: ASSQRRDTQY
J: TRBJ2-7; V: TRBV27; CDR3: ASSLFALGSGRTYEQY
J: TRBJ1-2; V: TRBV18; CDR3: ASSPQDSNGYT
J: TRBJ2-5; V: TRBV7-9; CDR3: ASSLGGLAGSQETQY
J: TRBJ1-2; V: TRBV19; CDR3: ASSQDRLTTYYGYT
J: TRBJ2-2; V: TRBV4-1; CDR3: ASSQASGRAGAGELF
J: TRBJ1-1; V: TRBV19; CDR3: AGRDRENTEAF
J: TRBJ1-5; V: TRBV5-1; CDR3: ASSLWGRDQPQH
J: TRBJ2-1; V: TRBV28; CDR3: ASSSDPGTNNNEQF
J: TRBJ1-2; V: TRBV27; CDR3: ASSFRTGYGYT
J: TRBJ2-7; V: TRBV28; CDR3: ASSAGSAQYEQY
J: TRBJ2-1; V: TRBV7-8; CDR3: ASSFGSGIVNEQF
J: TRBJ2-3; V: TRBV6-5; CDR3: ASSSLAGGPIDTQY
J: TRBJ1-1; V: TRBV19; CDR3: ASSIGSTGRTEAF
J: TRBJ1-4; V: TRBV18; CDR3: ASSSTGGYDEKLF
J: TRBJ2-1; V: TRBV4-1; CDR3: ASSQDPSGSYYNEQF
J: TRBJ2-5; V: TRBV6-6; CDR3: ASRPGKQETQY
J: TRBJ1-1; V: TRBV2; CDR3: ASSGEANTEAF
J: TRBJ1-2; V: TRBV9; CDR3: ASSVATGGQTGYT
J: TRBJ2-7; V: TRBV11-2; CDR3: ASSLGQHSYEQY
J: TRBJ1-2; V: TRBV7-2; CDR3: ASSLAGGYGYT
J: TRBJ1-2; V: TRBV6-5; CDR3: ASRIPGPQGYT